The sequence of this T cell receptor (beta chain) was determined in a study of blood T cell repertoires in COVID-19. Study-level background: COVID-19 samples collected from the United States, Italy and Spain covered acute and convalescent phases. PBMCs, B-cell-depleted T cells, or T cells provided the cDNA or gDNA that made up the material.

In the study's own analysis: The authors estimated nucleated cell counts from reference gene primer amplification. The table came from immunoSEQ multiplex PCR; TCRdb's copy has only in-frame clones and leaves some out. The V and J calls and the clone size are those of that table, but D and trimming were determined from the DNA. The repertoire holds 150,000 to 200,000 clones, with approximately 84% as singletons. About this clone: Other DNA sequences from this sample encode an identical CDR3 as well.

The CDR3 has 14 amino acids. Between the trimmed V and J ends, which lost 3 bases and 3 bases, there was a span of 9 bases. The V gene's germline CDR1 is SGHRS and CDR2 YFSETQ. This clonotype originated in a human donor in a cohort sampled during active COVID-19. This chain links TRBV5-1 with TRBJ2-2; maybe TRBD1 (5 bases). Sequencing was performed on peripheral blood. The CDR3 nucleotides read TGCGCCAGCAGCTCAGACAGTTACACCGGGGAGCTGTTTTTT. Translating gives CASSSDSYTGELFF.